The 22 T cell receptor beta chains presented below share a single source sample, sequenced in a study of cytomegalovirus exposure and HLA in healthy donors (dated by TCRdb to the late 2010s). Library construction relied on the immunoSEQ multiplex PCR assay. For the multiplex PCR, a mixture combining 60 forward primers for TCR Vbeta segments and 13 reverse primers for TCR Jbeta segments was used. Not all clones reach the TCRdb copy of this immuneACCESS table, which keeps in-frame sequences only. Checked studies attribute under half of the gap to unresolved V genes and leave the rest unexplained. The table for this sample lists under 200,000 clones; over 80% of them were counted only once. In total, the top ten clones hold approximately 6.3% of the sample. Sequenced input: PBMCs. The receptors stem from a man in his forties or fifties in good health and CMV-seropositive.

This clone was recorded only once. The chain is built from TRBV10-3 and TRBJ2-1, with TRBD2 matching over 9 bases. CDR3 length: 15 amino acids. V lost 4 bases to trimming and J lost 8 bases; unmatched junction nucleotides: 9. The germline gives CDR1 ENHRY, CDR2 SYGVKD. CDR3 coding DNA: TGTGCCATCAGTGGGGGGGTAGCGGGGGCCGATGAGCAGTTCTTC. Encoded protein: CAISGGVAGADEQFF.

The V call is TRBV27, the J call TRBJ2-2, with 7 bases that match TRBD1. Looked up from germline, CDR1 is MNHEY and CDR2 is SMNVEV (reference sequence). After removal of 8 bases from V and 1 base from J, the junction contained 7 bases not matched to a gene. The CDR3 totals 15 residues. This chain's CDR3 is CASARDRWNTGELFF. In DNA, the CDR3 is TGTGCCAGCGCCCGGGACAGATGGAACACCGGGGAGCTGTTTTTT.

The chain has TRBV9 and TRBJ1-3; 9 nucleotides agree with TRBD1. The junction had 6 bases not matched to a gene; V was cut back by 4 bases and J by 4 bases. In germline, CDR1 is SGDLS, CDR2 YYNGEE. CDR3 length: 15 amino acids. CDR3 residues: CASSQGQGVGNTIYF. CDR3 DNA sequence: TGTGCCAGCAGCCAGGGACAGGGCGTCGGAAACACCATATATTTT.

The chain has TRBV30 and TRBJ2-1; 12 bases are a match to TRBD1. CDR1 and CDR2 (germline): GTSNPN, SVGIG (reference sequence). V dropped 0 bases and J dropped 8; count of bases not matched to a gene: 2. The length of the CDR3 is 14 residues. CDR3 nucleotides: TGTGCCTGGAGTGTGGGACAGGGGGCTTATGAGCAGTTCTTC. Translating gives CAWSVGQGAYEQFF. The full variable domain, rest sourced from reference TRBV30 and TRBJ2-1, is SQTIHQWPATLVQPVGSPLSLECTVEGTSNPNLYWYRQAAGRGLQLLFYSVGIGQISSEVPQNLSASRPQDRQFILSSKKLLLSDSGFYLCAWSVGQGAYEQFFGPGTRLTVL.

This clone was seen just once. The J gene is TRBJ2-2, the V gene TRBV5-1; TRBD1 matches at 9 bases. The junction had 7 bases not matched to a gene; V was cut back by 2 bases and J by 5 bases. CDR1 and CDR2 (germline): SGHRS, YFSETQ. The CDR3 is 16 residues long. The CDR3 DNA reads TGCGCCAGCAGCTTCCAGACAGGGGGAGGTACCGGGGAGCTGTTTTTT. Translating gives CASSFQTGGGTGELFF.

The chain recombines TRBV19 with TRBJ2-3; D may be TRBD2 (6 bases). This CDR3 is built from 16 residues. Germline V lookup: CDR1 LNHDA, CDR2 SQIVND (reference sequence). V lost 5 bases and J 2 bases, leaving 17 bases between the germline ends. Here the CDR3 reads CASSPRRWGDTDTQYF. The CDR3 bases are TGTGCCAGTAGTCCCCGGAGGTGGGGGGACACAGATACGCAGTATTTT.

This chain joins TRBV9 and TRBJ1-4; a weak D match, TRBD1 (6 bases). V was shortened by 3 bases and J by 12 bases, with 12 bases between the two germline ends. This CDR3 comprises 12 residues. Germline V gives CDR1 SGDLS, CDR2 YYNGEE. CDR3 loop: CASSGRGGELFF. The CDR3, as DNA: TGTGCCAGCAGCGGCCGAGGGGGGGAACTGTTTTTT.

CDR3 protein: CASSWGEGHGYTF. CDR3 nucleotide sequence: TGTGCCAGCAGCTGGGGGGAGGGGCATGGCTACACCTTC. The chain has TRBV5-4 and TRBJ1-2, with a weak D call TRBD1 (5 bases). Trimming shortened V by 3 bases and J by 6 bases, and 12 bases separated the two germline ends. Germline lookup yields CDR1 SGHNT and CDR2 YYREEE (reference sequence). The CDR3 sequence is 13 residues long.

The chain is built from TRBV21-1 and TRBJ2-3; the D call of TRBD2 is as the table states it, not checked on the DNA. TRBV21-1 is annotated as a pseudogene. The CDR3 spans 13 residues. The CDR3 protein is CASSTTGSPIIYF. CDR3 bases: TGTGCCAGCAGCACAACCGGGTCTCCGATAATTTATTTT.

This chain links TRBV19 with TRBJ2-5, with 11 bases lining up with TRBD2. Losses at the gene ends were 1 base for V and 7 bases for J; bases not matched to a gene: 11. CDR3 length equals 17 residues. Germline V gene sequence: CDR1 LNHDA, CDR2 SQIVND (reference sequence). The DNA of the CDR3 is TGTGCCAGTAGTATAGTGGGGGGACTAGCGGAGGGCAGGACCCAGTACTTC. It codes for CASSIVGGLAEGRTQYF.

The V and J genes are TRBV30 and TRBJ2-5; TRBD1 matches 7 bases. Germline V CDR1 and CDR2: GTSNPN, SVGIG (reference sequence). The CDR3 spans 14 residues. V lost 2 bases to trimming and J lost 2 bases; unmatched junction nucleotides: 5. The CDR3 DNA reads as TGTGCCTGGAGTAAGGGACAGATACAAGAGACCCAGTACTTC. This sequence encodes CAWSKGQIQETQYF.

The chain carries TRBV4-3 and TRBJ1-5, with 7 bases fitting TRBD1. The CDR3 is 16 residues long. Germline V gene lookup returns CDR1 LGHNA and CDR2 YSLEER. V shed 0 bases, J shed 4 bases, and the junction held 6 bases outside the gene matches. CDR3 in amino acids: CASSQDRTGQNQPQHF. The CDR3 coding sequence is TGCGCCAGCAGCCAAGATAGGACAGGTCAAAATCAGCCCCAGCATTTT.

The J gene is TRBJ2-6, the V gene TRBV7-3, with a possible D match to TRBD1 (6 bases). V gave up 5 bases and J gave up 0 bases, with 8 bases separating them. The CDR3 contains 15 residues. Germline CDR1 is SGHTA and CDR2 is FQGTGA. CDR3 sequence: CASSPQGSGANVLTF. For the CDR3, the DNA is TGTGCCAGCAGCCCACAGGGCTCTGGGGCCAACGTCCTGACTTTC.

CDR3 residues: CASSGLQETQYF. For the CDR3, the DNA is TGTGCCAGCAGTGGACTTCAAGAGACCCAGTACTTC. The chain recombines TRBV5-6 with TRBJ2-5; the D gene is possibly TRBD2 (5 bases). There are 12 residues in the CDR3. V dropped 5 bases and J dropped 2 bases, with 7 bases sitting between them. Germline V gene data show CDR1 as SGHDT and CDR2 as YYEEEE.

CDR3 coding DNA: TGTGCCAGCAGCTTAGAGGGGACAGTCCAAGAGACCCAGTACTTC. It codes for CASSLEGTVQETQYF. The chain recombines TRBV11-2 with TRBJ2-5; 7 bases map to TRBD1. J gave up 1 base and V 0 bases, and 2 bases lay outside the gene matches. The CDR3 is 15 residues long. CDR1 and CDR2 (germline): SGHAT, FQNNGV.

This chain joins TRBV29-1 and TRBJ2-7; unclear D gene. Trimming shortened V by 3 bases and J by 2 bases, and 5 bases separated the two germline ends. The CDR3 is 11 amino acids. Per germline, CDR1 SQVTM and CDR2 ANQGSEA. CDR3 residues: CSVDSAYEQYF. CDR3 bases: TGCAGCGTTGACTCAGCCTACGAGCAGTACTTC.

This clone showed up just a few times. The chain links TRBV19 to TRBJ2-3; a possible D gene is TRBD2 (7 bases). V was cut by 5 bases and J by 4 bases, with 19 bases left in between. Germline V CDR1 and CDR2: LNHDA, SQIVND (reference sequence). This CDR3 is 16 amino acids long. The CDR3 DNA sequence: TGTGCCAGTAGTCCCACGAGTGGGGGGGCGGCAGATACGCAGTATTTT. Protein: CASSPTSGGAADTQYF.

The genes are TRBV5-4 and TRBJ1-2, with 8 bases identical to TRBD1. Germline-derived CDR1 and CDR2 are SGHNT and YYREEE (reference sequence). V lost 4 bases, J lost 5 bases, and 10 bases stayed unmatched. The CDR3 runs to 15 residues. The CDR3 DNA reads as TGTGCCAGCAGCCCGGGGGGACAGGCGTTATATGGCTACACCTTC. Protein: CASSPGGQALYGYTF. The full variable domain, rest sourced from reference TRBV5-4 and TRBJ1-2, is ETGVTQSPTHLIKTRGQQVTLRCSSQSGHNTVSWYQQALGQGPQFIFQYYREEENGRGNFPPRFSGLQFPNYSSELNVNALELDDSALYLCASSPGGQALYGYTFGSGTRLTVV.

V is TRBV29-1 and J is TRBJ2-5, with 9 nucleotides matching TRBD1. The J call could be wrong; TRBJ2-7 is a better fit for the DNA end. CDR1 and CDR2 from the germline V gene are SQVTM and ANQGSEA. The CDR3 contains 13 residues. The CDR3 sequence is CSARQGGSYEQYF. The CDR3 coding sequence is TGCAGCGCGCGACAGGGGGGCTCCTACGAGCAGTACTTC.

This clone appeared a single time. V and J are TRBV4-1 and TRBJ1-4; TRBD1 is a possible D gene (5 bases). With 5 bases removed from V and 5 bases from J, the gap between germline ends came to 15 bases. The CDR3 is 15 residues long. The germline gives CDR1 MGHRA, CDR2 YSYEKL. The DNA for the CDR3 is TGCGCCAGCAGCGATCCAGGCAGGGCGAATGAAAAACTGTTTTTT. Translating gives CASSDPGRANEKLFF.

The CDR3 coding sequence is TGTGCCAGCAGCAGACAGGGCATCACTGAAGCTTTCTTT. Translated, it gives CASSRQGITEAFF. The chain employs TRBV9 and TRBJ1-1; 7 bases are shared with TRBD1. There are 13 residues in the CDR3. V lost 4 bases to trimming and J lost 4 bases; unmatched junction nucleotides: 4. CDR1 and CDR2 (germline): SGDLS, YYNGEE. The whole variable domain, remainder taken from reference TRBV9 and TRBJ1-1, is DSGVTQTPKHLITATGQRVTLRCSPRSGDLSVYWYQQSLDQGLQFLIQYYNGEERAKGNILERFSAQQFPDLHSELNLSSLELGDSALYFCASSRQGITEAFFGQGTRLTVV.

With respect to this clone: The sample carries other DNA sequences with the same CDR3. The gene calls are TRBV28 and TRBJ1-5; 10 bases are a match to TRBD1. The CDR3 is 18 residues long. Trimming cost V 5 bases and J 0 bases; bases outside gene matches: 10. The germline V gene encodes CDR1 MDHEN and CDR2 SYDVKM. CDR3: CASSKWTGGGGSNQPQHF. CDR3 DNA sequence: TGTGCCAGCAGTAAGTGGACAGGGGGAGGGGGTAGCAATCAGCCCCAGCATTTT.